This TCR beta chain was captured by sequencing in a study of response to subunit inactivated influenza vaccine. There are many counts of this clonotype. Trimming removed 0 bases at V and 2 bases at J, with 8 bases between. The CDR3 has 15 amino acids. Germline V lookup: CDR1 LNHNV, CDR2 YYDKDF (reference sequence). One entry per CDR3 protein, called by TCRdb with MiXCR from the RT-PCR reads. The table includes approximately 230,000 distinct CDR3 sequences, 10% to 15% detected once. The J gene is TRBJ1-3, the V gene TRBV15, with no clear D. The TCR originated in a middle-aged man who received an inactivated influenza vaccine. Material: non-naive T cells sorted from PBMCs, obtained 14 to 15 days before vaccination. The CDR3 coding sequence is TGTGCCACCAGCAGAGATCCCCAGGCTGGAAACACCATATATTTT. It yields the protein CATSRDPQAGNTIYF.